A single sample is the source of the 23 T cell receptor beta chains below, sequenced in a study of shared clonotypes between healthy human individuals. CD45RO-negative CD8 cells positively selected for CCR7 made up the naive population, which excluded terminally differentiated effector memory CD45RA+ cells. The table came from immunoSEQ multiplex PCR; TCRdb's copy has only in-frame clones and leaves some out. The sample records under 2,000,000 clones, about 95% being singletons. Sequencing used naive CD8+ T cells sorted from blood. These receptor sequences come from a man younger than 35 in good health.

The CDR3 here is CASSPSRGDGVNEQFF. CDR3 sequence (DNA): TGTGCCAGCTCCCCTTCCCGTGGGGACGGAGTGAATGAGCAGTTCTTC. The chain carries TRBV27 and TRBJ2-1; D tentatively reads TRBD1 or TRBD2 (5 bases each). The V end lost 8 bases, the J end lost 7 bases, and 24 bases lay between the germline ends. From germline, CDR1 is MNHEY and CDR2 SMNVEV (reference sequence). The CDR3 loop spans 16 amino acids.

This clone has only one observation. The chain uses TRBV7-9 and TRBJ1-2; D is unclear. The germline V gene has CDR1 SEHNR and CDR2 FQNEAQ (reference sequence). V lost 5 bases and J 3 bases, leaving 13 bases between the germline ends. There are 14 residues in the CDR3. This CDR3 reads CASSPLEGDYGYTF. In DNA, the CDR3 is TGTGCCAGCAGCCCCCTGGAGGGCGACTATGGCTACACCTTC.

The CDR3 here is CSVEGDRVYF. Here the CDR3 DNA reads TGCAGCGTTGAAGGGGACAGGGTGTACTTC. The rearrangement joins TRBV29-1 to TRBJ2-7, with TRBD1 matching over 9 bases. The junction had 1 base not matched to a gene; V was cut back by 1 base and J by 12 bases. Germline V CDR1 and CDR2: SQVTM, ANQGSEA. The CDR3 runs 10 residues.

The chain uses TRBV6-6 and TRBJ1-5; 9 bases align to TRBD1. CDR3 length: 14 amino acids. The germline gives CDR1 MNHNY, CDR2 SVGAGI (reference sequence). The J segment lost 4 bases and the V segment lost 2 bases, leaving 0 bases of the junction unmatched. The chain's CDR3 is CASSYGQGNQPQHF. CDR3 DNA: TGTGCCAGCAGTTACGGACAGGGGAATCAGCCCCAGCATTTT.

A note on this clone: Other DNA sequences within the sample encode an identical CDR3. The J gene is TRBJ1-1, the V gene TRBV6-5; 7 nucleotides align to TRBD1. The CDR3 length is 13 residues. Germline V gene lookup returns CDR1 MNHEY and CDR2 SVGAGI. Trimming at V came to 4 bases and at J to 4 bases, leaving 3 bases not matched to a gene. In nucleotides, the CDR3 is TGTGCCAGCAGTTTGCAGGGGGGCACTGAAGCTTTCTTT. This sequence encodes CASSLQGGTEAFF.

Note on this clone: At the DNA level, this CDR3 is encoded by other sequences in the same sample as well. V gene TRBV27 combines with J gene TRBJ1-2; TRBD1 agrees at 7 bases. From germline, CDR1 is MNHEY and CDR2 SMNVEV (reference sequence). The CDR3 runs to 13 residues. After removal of 3 bases from V and 4 bases from J, the junction contained 2 bases not matched to a gene. CDR3 sequence (DNA): TGTGCCAGCAGTTTGGGACAGAGCTATGGCTACACCTTC. Translating it yields CASSLGQSYGYTF.

With regard to this clone: The same CDR3 is also encoded by other DNA sequences in this sample. The genes are TRBV4-1 and TRBJ2-7; D not resolved. CDR1 is MGHRA and CDR2 is YSYEKL in the germline V gene. This CDR3 region has 15 residues. The germline V and J ends were trimmed by 0 bases and 1 base, with 10 bases remaining between them. The CDR3 loop is CASSQERTSSYEQYF. CDR3 in DNA: TGCGCCAGCAGCCAAGAGCGTACTTCTTCCTACGAGCAGTACTTC.

The chain links TRBV4-1 to TRBJ2-7; maybe TRBD1 (6 bases). V was clipped by 4 bases and J by 3 bases, with 10 bases between them. Germline assignment: CDR1 MGHRA and CDR2 YSYEKL. The CDR3 totals 13 residues. The CDR3 is CASSRGQFYEQYF. In DNA form, the CDR3 reads TGCGCCAGCAGCCGGGGACAATTCTACGAGCAGTACTTC.

The rearrangement links TRBV7-9 to TRBJ2-2; D gene ambiguous. The CDR3 is 15 amino acids. Between the trimmed V and J ends, which lost 2 bases and 5 bases, there was a span of 12 bases. In germline, CDR1 is SEHNR, CDR2 FQNEAQ (reference sequence). CDR3 nucleotides: TGTGCCAGCAGCTTACCTGGGGTTGGGACCGGGGAGCTGTTTTTT. Its protein is CASSLPGVGTGELFF.

The gene calls are TRBV2 and TRBJ2-7; 8 positions agree with TRBD2. V was pared by 7 bases and J by 0 bases, with 8 bases of the junction left unmatched. The CDR3 contains 15 residues. CDR1 and CDR2 (germline): SNHLY, FYNNEI. The CDR3 DNA sequence: TGTGCCAGCAAACGATTAGCGGGGAGCTCCTACGAGCAGTACTTC. Amino acids: CASKRLAGSSYEQYF.

The V gene is TRBV9, the J gene TRBJ2-7; perhaps D is TRBD1 or TRBD2 (5 bases each). The germline V and J ends were trimmed by 4 bases and 3 bases, with 20 bases remaining between them. The CDR3 contains 16 residues. From germline, CDR1 is SGDLS and CDR2 YYNGEE. CDR3 coding DNA: TGTGCCAGCAGCCATAGCCCGAGGGGAGAATTCTACGAGCAGTACTTC. Amino acids: CASSHSPRGEFYEQYF.

This clone came up once. This chain connects TRBV7-9 to TRBJ2-2, with 9 nucleotides matching TRBD2. Looked up from germline, CDR1 is SEHNR and CDR2 is FQNEAQ (reference sequence). Trimming at V came to 4 bases and at J to 7 bases, leaving 7 bases not matched to a gene. The CDR3 has 15 residues. CDR3 coding DNA: TGTGCCAGCAGCTGGGTAGCGGGAGCGTTCGGGGAGCTGTTTTTT. This sequence encodes CASSWVAGAFGELFF.

This chain links TRBV14 with TRBJ1-6, with D possibly matching TRBD1 (6 bases). Trimming stripped 0 bases from V and 5 bases from J, with 17 bases between. The CDR3 spans 18 residues. CDR1 is SGHDN, CDR2 FVKESK, per germline. For the CDR3, the DNA is TGTGCCAGCAGCCAAGACCCCCGGGACATATGGGATAATTCACCCCTCCACTTT. It specifies CASSQDPRDIWDNSPLHF. The full variable domain, its missing parts supplied by reference TRBV14 and TRBJ1-6, is EAGVTQFPSHSVIEKGQTVTLRCDPISGHDNLYWYRRVMGKEIKFLLHFVKESKQDESGMPNNRFLAERTGGTYSTLKVQPAELEDSGVYFCASSQDPRDIWDNSPLHFGNGTRLTVT.

The V and J genes are TRBV13 and TRBJ2-5; 8 positions agree with TRBD2. The CDR3 length is 18 residues. The germline V gene has CDR1 PRHDT and CDR2 FYEKMQ (reference sequence). Trimming removed 4 bases from V and 1 base from J; junction bases left unmatched: 14. Written as DNA, the CDR3 is TGTGCCAGCAGCTCAGGCACTAGCGGTCCCCCGCCCCAAGAGACCCAGTACTTC. Amino acid sequence: CASSSGTSGPPPQETQYF. Based on the CDR3 plus reference TRBV13 and TRBJ2-5, the full variable domain is AAGVIQSPRHLIKEKRETATLKCYPIPRHDTVYWYQQGPGQDPQFLISFYEKMQSDKGSIPDRFSAQQFSDYHSELNMSSLELGDSALYFCASSSGTSGPPPQETQYFGPGTRLLVL.

The chain carries TRBV27 and TRBJ2-7, with 7 bases lining up with TRBD2. The germline gives CDR1 MNHEY, CDR2 SMNVEV (reference sequence). Trimming at V came to 6 bases and at J to 0 bases, leaving 5 bases not matched to a gene. The CDR3 length is 14 residues. The CDR3 protein is CASSHGRSSYEQYF. The CDR3 DNA reads as TGTGCCAGCAGCCACGGGAGGAGCTCCTACGAGCAGTACTTC.

The chain links TRBV19 to TRBJ2-1, with TRBD2 matching 14 bases. J was trimmed by 7 bases and V by 4 bases; bases with no gene match: 9. The CDR3 runs to 17 residues. Germline loops: CDR1 LNHDA, CDR2 SQIVND (reference sequence). The CDR3 sequence: CASSTEGLAGGLNEQFF. CDR3 coding DNA: TGTGCCAGTAGTACTGAAGGACTAGCGGGAGGCTTGAATGAGCAGTTCTTC.

V usage is TRBV27 and J usage is TRBJ1-1; TRBD1 matches 11 bases. V shed 2 bases, J shed 6 bases, and the junction held 5 bases outside the gene matches. The V gene's germline CDR1 is MNHEY and CDR2 SMNVEV (reference sequence). CDR3 size: 15 residues. The CDR3 coding sequence is TGTGCCAGCAGTTTAATCGGGACAGGGGGGCCTGAAGCTTTCTTT. It translates to CASSLIGTGGPEAFF.

The chain couples TRBV6-1 to TRBJ2-3; possible D gene TRBD1, 6 bases. Trimming took 3 bases from V and 2 from J, leaving 15 bases between them. Germline V CDR1 and CDR2: MNHNS, SASEGT. The CDR3 has 16 residues. CDR3 in amino acids: CASSDRQVRDTDTQYF. The DNA for the CDR3 is TGTGCCAGCAGTGATAGACAGGTACGGGACACAGATACGCAGTATTTT.

This clone was found once. V is TRBV11-2 and J is TRBJ1-3, with D unclear. The V gene's germline CDR1 is SGHAT and CDR2 FQNNGV. This CDR3 has 13 amino acids. Trimming took 4 bases from V and 8 from J, leaving 12 bases between them. This chain's CDR3 is CASSYNWGDTIYF. CDR3 coding DNA: TGTGCCAGCAGCTATAATTGGGGAGACACCATATATTTT.

This clone was counted once. The chain is built from TRBV11-2 and TRBJ1-2; D remains ambiguous. CDR1 and CDR2 (germline): SGHAT, FQNNGV. V was clipped by 5 bases and J by 1 base, with 8 bases between them. The CDR3 is 13 residues long. Here the CDR3 reads CASSIGSNYGYTF. DNA of the CDR3: TGTGCCAGCAGCATTGGAAGTAACTATGGCTACACCTTC.

V usage is TRBV4-1 and J usage is TRBJ2-7; D is ambiguous. This CDR3 has 14 amino acids. The germline V gene has CDR1 MGHRA and CDR2 YSYEKL. Trimming stripped 4 bases from V and 3 bases from J, with 13 bases between. This CDR3 is CASSLPGPIYEQYF. In DNA, the CDR3 is TGCGCCAGCAGCCTTCCGGGCCCCATCTACGAGCAGTACTTC.

This clone was seen a handful of times. DNA for the CDR3: TGTGCCAGCAGCCCGCAGACTAGCGGGGAGGGAGATACGCAGTATTTT. Its translation: CASSPQTSGEGDTQYF. The chain has TRBV5-4 and TRBJ2-3, with 11 bases fitting TRBD2. Germline CDR1 SGHNT, CDR2 YYREEE (reference sequence). The CDR3 loop spans 16 amino acids. With V trimmed by 4 bases and J by 5 bases, 9 bases remained unmatched.

This chain uses TRBV9 with TRBJ2-7; D gene unclear. The CDR3 consists of 14 residues. The V end lost 0 bases, the J end lost 6 bases, and 13 bases lay between the germline ends. CDR1 SGDLS and CDR2 YYNGEE come from the germline V gene. The CDR3 reads CASSVDGSPCEQYF. The DNA for the CDR3 is TGTGCCAGCAGCGTAGATGGATCTCCCTGCGAGCAGTACTTC.